A single sample is the source of the 20 T cell receptor beta chains below, sequenced in a study of T cells after yellow fever vaccination. Using its own MiXCR run on the 5' RACE reads, TCRdb lists one record per CDR3 protein. This sample carries around 100,000 distinct CDR3 sequences, 7% to 8.5% of them seen once, and the ten largest clones take around 25%. Material: CD8+ T cells sorted from PBMCs, obtained 45 days after the yellow fever booster vaccination. All receptors derive from a man aged 25-45 years who received the YFV17D yellow fever vaccine.

This sequence joins TRBV4-3 and TRBJ2-5; D possibly corresponds to TRBD1 (6 bases). This CDR3 contains 15 residues. V dropped 0 bases and J dropped 4 bases, with 12 bases sitting between them. Per the germline V gene, CDR1 is LGHNA and CDR2 is YSLEER. CDR3 DNA: TGCGCCAGCAGCCAAGATGGGCAGGGGCTAGAGACCCAGTACTTC. It encodes CASSQDGQGLETQYF.

The table lists this clonotype with many counts. V and J are TRBV6-1 and TRBJ2-1; D possibly corresponds to TRBD1 (5 bases). CDR3 length equals 10 residues. V dropped 10 bases and J dropped 7 bases, with 8 bases sitting between them. The germline gives CDR1 MNHNS, CDR2 SASEGT. CDR3 in amino acids: CATKGNEQFF. Here the CDR3 DNA reads TGTGCCACCAAGGGGAATGAGCAGTTCTTC.

The table lists this clonotype with many counts. The V and J genes are TRBV15 and TRBJ2-5; D is ambiguous. Trimming took off 0 bases at V and 5 bases at J, with 10 bases between the two ends. The CDR3 loop spans 14 amino acids. CDR1 and CDR2 (germline): LNHNV, YYDKDF (reference sequence). The CDR3 loop reads CATSRDRTWETQYF. The CDR3 DNA reads as TGTGCCACCAGCAGAGATCGTACCTGGGAGACCCAGTACTTC. Full variable domain (remainder filled in from reference TRBV15 and TRBJ2-5): DAMVIQNPRYQVTQFGKPVTLSCSQTLNHNVMYWYQQKSSQAPKLLFHYYDKDFNNEADTPDNFQSRRPNTSFCFLDIRSPGLGDTAMYLCATSRDRTWETQYFGPGTRLLVL.

This clonotype was seen many times. The rearrangement links TRBV5-1 to TRBJ2-7; no reliable D call. This CDR3 is built from 12 residues. Deletions cut 1 base from V and 7 bases from J, with 9 bases between. From germline, CDR1 is SGHRS and CDR2 YFSETQ. CDR3 in amino acids: CASSLHFREQYF. As DNA, the CDR3 is TGCGCCAGCAGCTTGCACTTCCGGGAGCAGTACTTC.

In this sample, this clonotype turned up many times. The chain joins TRBV7-2 to TRBJ2-7, with TRBD2 identical over 7 bases. Germline loops: CDR1 SGHTA, CDR2 FQGNSA. V trimming: 5 bases; J trimming: 1 base; junction bases outside the gene matches: 8. This CDR3 region has 15 residues. The CDR3 protein is CASSPLGGGSYEQYF. Here the CDR3 DNA reads TGTGCCAGCAGCCCCCTGGGGGGGGGTTCCTACGAGCAGTACTTC.

Only a few counts were recorded for this clonotype. The rearrangement joins TRBV10-3 to TRBJ2-2; TRBD1 matches at 9 bases. V shed 3 bases, J shed 3 bases, and the junction held 8 bases outside the gene matches. Germline values: CDR1 ENHRY, CDR2 SYGVKD. The CDR3 is made up of 17 amino acids. The CDR3 sequence is CAISDFTGGKDTGELFF. CDR3 nucleotides: TGTGCCATCAGTGATTTTACAGGGGGCAAGGACACCGGGGAGCTGTTTTTT.

This clonotype has ten or more counts. The chain recombines TRBV29-1 with TRBJ2-1; TRBD2 agrees at 9 bases. The trim removed 7 bases at V and 4 bases at J, leaving 5 bases unmatched. The CDR3 is 13 residues long. Germline V gene lookup returns CDR1 SQVTM and CDR2 ANQGSEA. The CDR3 bases are TGCAGCGGAGGGCTAGCGGGGTACAATGAGCAGTTCTTC. It encodes CSGGLAGYNEQFF.

Remarks on this clonotype: A clone one base away is much larger, so this may be a read error. This CDR3 is CSASFGTSGAYEQFF. The DNA of the CDR3 is TGCAGTGCTAGTTTCGGGACTAGCGGGGCCTATGAGCAGTTCTTC. The gene calls are TRBV20-1 and TRBJ2-1; 13 nucleotides align to TRBD2. With 3 bases clipped from V and 8 bases from J, the junction kept 7 bases outside the gene matches. The CDR3 has 15 residues. Germline CDR1 and CDR2: DFQATT and SNEGSKA (reference sequence).

This clonotype was seen only a few times. The J gene is TRBJ2-4, the V gene TRBV9; TRBD1 might be the D (7 bases). Trimming stripped 4 bases from V and 4 bases from J, with 15 bases between. From germline, CDR1 is SGDLS and CDR2 YYNGEE. This CDR3 has 15 residues. CDR3 region: CASSIGGGGKNIQYF. Here the CDR3 DNA reads TGTGCCAGCAGCATAGGAGGGGGCGGGAAAAACATTCAGTACTTC. Filled out from reference TRBV9 and TRBJ2-4, the complete variable domain reads DSGVTQTPKHLITATGQRVTLRCSPRSGDLSVYWYQQSLDQGLQFLIQYYNGEERAKGNILERFSAQQFPDLHSELNLSSLELGDSALYFCASSIGGGGKNIQYFGAGTRLSVL.

As to this clonotype: This may stem from a read error, because a much larger clone lies one nucleotide away. The rearrangement joins TRBV6-5 to TRBJ2-1, with 14 bases fitting TRBD2. The CDR3 totals 17 residues. Germline assignment: CDR1 MNHEY and CDR2 SVGAGI. For the CDR3, the DNA is TGTGCCAGCAGTTCGGGACTAGCGGGAGCCTCCTACAATAAGCAGTTCTTC. Its translation: CASSSGLAGASYNKQFF.

In this sample, this clonotype turned up many times. The chain joins TRBV12-3 or TRBV12-4 to TRBJ1-2; no clear D gene. V was clipped by 7 bases and J by 8 bases, with 14 bases between them. This CDR3 spans 12 amino acids. CDR3 residues: CASNKAYEGYTF. The CDR3 DNA is TGTGCCAGCAATAAAGCTTATGAGGGCTACACCTTC.

This clonotype was counted at least ten times. CDR3 amino acids: CASGSPASGSSYNEQFF. The CDR3 DNA sequence: TGTGCTAGTGGTTCCCCCGCTTCGGGTAGCTCCTACAATGAGCAGTTCTTC. The chain uses TRBV12-5 and TRBJ2-1; no clear D. The length of the CDR3 is 17 residues. From germline, CDR1 is LGHNT and CDR2 FRNRAP. Deletions cut 4 bases from V and 0 bases from J, with 16 bases between.

The V and J genes are TRBV7-9 and TRBJ2-5; tentatively, D is TRBD1 (5 bases). This CDR3 contains 12 residues. CDR1 is SEHNR, CDR2 FQNEAQ, per germline (reference sequence). Trimming stripped 2 bases from V and 5 bases from J, with 6 bases between. The CDR3 nucleotides are TGTGCCAGCAGCTTACAGGGCGAGACCCAGTACTTC. This sequence encodes CASSLQGETQYF.

This clonotype was seen repeatedly, ten times or more. The J gene is TRBJ2-3, the V gene TRBV9, with D uncertain. CDR3 size: 12 residues. V gave up 0 bases and J gave up 6 bases, with 5 bases separating them. Germline assignment: CDR1 SGDLS and CDR2 YYNGEE. The CDR3: CASSVDRDTQYF. The CDR3 coding sequence is TGTGCCAGCAGCGTAGACCGTGATACGCAGTATTTT.

V gene TRBV29-1 combines with J gene TRBJ2-3; TRBD2 agrees at 10 bases. This CDR3 has 13 residues. V dropped 3 bases and J dropped 6; count of bases not matched to a gene: 3. The germline V gene encodes CDR1 SQVTM and CDR2 ANQGSEA. For the CDR3, the DNA is TGCAGCGTTGATCTAGCGGGAGTGGATACGCAGTATTTT. Translating it yields CSVDLAGVDTQYF.

This clonotype has a count of ten or more. The chain links TRBV2 to TRBJ2-1; 9 nucleotides line up with TRBD2. Germline V gene sequence: CDR1 SNHLY, CDR2 FYNNEI. The CDR3 loop spans 16 amino acids. J was trimmed by 5 bases and V by 5 bases; bases with no gene match: 10. The CDR3 region is CASSYPQREDHNEQFF. The CDR3 DNA sequence: TGTGCCAGCAGTTACCCCCAGCGGGAGGACCACAATGAGCAGTTCTTC.

This clonotype was seen at least ten times. The rearrangement joins TRBV12-3 or TRBV12-4 to TRBJ2-5; 11 positions match TRBD2. The CDR3 contains 16 residues. V was pared by 8 bases and J by 0 bases, with 8 bases of the junction left unmatched. The CDR3 here is CASGGPSGGYQETQYF. The CDR3 DNA is TGTGCCAGCGGGGGTCCTAGCGGGGGGTACCAAGAGACCCAGTACTTC.

This clonotype was counted ten times or more. The V and J genes are TRBV10-2 and TRBJ2-5; 13 nucleotides agree with TRBD2. The CDR3 consists of 16 residues. Germline CDR1 is WSHSY and CDR2 is SAAADI. V lost 3 bases to trimming and J lost 7 bases; unmatched junction nucleotides: 8. Here the CDR3 DNA reads TGCGCCAGCAGTGACGGGACTAGCGGGGTCTCAGGGACCCAGTACTTC. This encodes CASSDGTSGVSGTQYF.

This clonotype has ten or more counts. The chain carries TRBV5-1 and TRBJ1-1; maybe TRBD1 (5 bases). Germline-derived CDR1 and CDR2 are SGHRS and YFSETQ. Trimming removed 5 bases from V and 1 base from J, with 18 bases in between. The CDR3 extends over 16 amino acids. In nucleotides, the CDR3 is TGCGCCAGCAGGACCGGACACGGACGATCGAACACTGAAGCTTTCTTT. It specifies CASRTGHGRSNTEAFF.

This clonotype has ten or more counts. The CDR3 here is CASSSSGTTGQFF. Here the CDR3 DNA reads TGTGCCAGCAGTAGCTCCGGGACAACAGGGCAGTTCTTC. The rearrangement joins TRBV6-5 to TRBJ2-1; D perhaps matches TRBD1 (6 bases). The germline V and J ends were trimmed by 5 bases and 12 bases, with 17 bases remaining between them. Germline V lookup: CDR1 MNHEY, CDR2 SVGAGI. This CDR3 contains 13 residues.